A single sample gave rise to the 14 T cell receptor beta chains below, sequenced in a study of T cells after posttransplantation cyclophosphamide. Sequenced by immunoSEQ multiplex PCR; TCRdb stores in-frame clones only, minus some. The table records about 28,000 clones, about nine tenths of them present only once. The sequencing sample was made of PBMCs. All receptors come from a man aged 45-60 years.

The chain combines TRBV11-3 with TRBJ2-5, with 9 bases lining up with TRBD2. V shed 3 bases, J shed 2 bases, and the junction held 10 bases outside the gene matches. CDR3 length: 17 amino acids. CDR1 is SGHNT and CDR2 is YENEEA in the germline V gene. The chain's CDR3 is CASSFRTGLARQETQYF. As DNA, the CDR3 is TGTGCCAGCAGCTTCCGTACCGGACTAGCGAGGCAAGAGACCCAGTACTTC.

This clone is a singleton in its sample. The chain carries TRBV27 and TRBJ2-3, with a weak D call TRBD2 (5 bases). The CDR3 spans 16 residues. Germline loops: CDR1 MNHEY, CDR2 SMNVEV (reference sequence). With 7 bases removed from V and 1 base from J, the gap between germline ends came to 18 bases. The CDR3 is CASTRLTSPGTDTQYF. CDR3 DNA sequence: TGTGCCAGCACCAGACTAACGAGTCCGGGCACAGATACGCAGTATTTT.

This clone was found a few times. This rearrangement joins TRBV7-9 to TRBJ2-2; D is possibly TRBD2 (6 bases). Germline-derived CDR1 and CDR2 are SEHNR and FQNEAQ (reference sequence). CDR3 length: 15 residues. V lost 0 bases, J lost 5 bases, and 10 bases lay in between. For the CDR3, the DNA is TGTGCCAGCAGCTTAGCTCGAAGCGGGACCGGGGAGCTGTTTTTT. This gives the protein CASSLARSGTGELFF.

This chain joins TRBV6-5 and TRBJ1-4; 9 nucleotides agree with TRBD1. J lost 6 bases, V lost 6 bases, and 8 bases had no gene match. This CDR3 has 15 amino acids. Germline CDR1 MNHEY, CDR2 SVGAGI. The CDR3 is CASSDRTGEDEKLFF. CDR3 DNA: TGTGCCAGCAGCGATAGGACAGGGGAGGATGAAAAACTGTTTTTT.

The V gene is TRBV20-1, the J gene TRBJ2-5; TRBD2 might be the D (6 bases). Trimming shortened V by 7 bases and J by 5 bases, and 11 bases separated the two germline ends. The CDR3 runs to 11 residues. Germline CDR1 is DFQATT and CDR2 is SNEGSKA (reference sequence). The CDR3 DNA is TGCAGTGTGAAGGGGAGGGAGACCCAGTACTTC. This gives the protein CSVKGRETQYF.

CDR3 DNA: TGCGCCAGCAGCCTAGCGGTCCCGCACACCGGGGAGCTGTTTTTT. Its translation: CASSLAVPHTGELFF. This sequence joins TRBV5-1 and TRBJ2-2, with 7 bases fitting TRBD2. V lost 4 bases, J lost 3 bases, and 6 bases stayed unmatched. Germline assignment: CDR1 SGHRS and CDR2 YFSETQ. This CDR3 spans 15 amino acids.

This sequence joins TRBV29-1 and TRBJ2-1; D remains ambiguous. The CDR3 has 13 residues. V lost 4 bases and J 0 bases, leaving 7 bases between the germline ends. From germline, CDR1 is SQVTM and CDR2 ANQGSEA. The CDR3, as DNA: TGCAGCGTTGGAGAGTACTCCTACAATGAGCAGTTCTTC. Its protein product is CSVGEYSYNEQFF.

This clone appeared once. The V gene is TRBV4-1, the J gene TRBJ2-1; 11 nucleotides match TRBD2. Trimming took 4 bases from V and 7 from J; bases not matched to a gene: 6. The CDR3 totals 15 residues. Germline lookup yields CDR1 MGHRA and CDR2 YSYEKL. The CDR3 DNA follows: TGCGCCAGCAGCCCTACTAGCGGGAGTAGTAATGAGCAGTTCTTC. Protein product: CASSPTSGSSNEQFF.

The chain is built from TRBV4-1 and TRBJ1-2; D is possibly TRBD1 (5 bases). Germline values: CDR1 MGHRA, CDR2 YSYEKL. The CDR3 sequence is 15 residues long. V lost 0 bases, J lost 7 bases, and 15 bases lay in between. DNA for the CDR3: TGCGCCAGCAGCCAAGATCCGGGTCAGGGCTTTGGCTACACCTTC. Amino acid sequence: CASSQDPGQGFGYTF.

This chain connects TRBV4-1 to TRBJ2-5; TRBD1 matches 7 bases. The DNA end lines up better with TRBJ2-7; the J call may be wrong. Germline loops: CDR1 MGHRA, CDR2 YSYEKL. This CDR3 has 16 residues. CDR3 DNA: TGCGCCAGCAGCCAACGCCCGACAGGGTCCTACTACGAGCAGTACTTC. Translation gives CASSQRPTGSYYEQYF.

The rearrangement links TRBV4-1 to TRBJ1-2, with TRBD1 matching 7 bases. The J segment lost 4 bases and the V segment lost 1 base, leaving 0 bases of the junction unmatched. This CDR3 region has 13 residues. Per germline, CDR1 MGHRA and CDR2 YSYEKL. The CDR3 protein is CASSQAGGYGYTF. The CDR3, as DNA: TGCGCCAGCAGCCAAGCAGGGGGCTATGGCTACACCTTC.

V usage is TRBV30 and J usage is TRBJ1-3; a possible D gene is TRBD1 (5 bases). The length of the CDR3 is 13 residues. CDR1 is GTSNPN and CDR2 is SVGIG in the germline V gene (reference sequence). Trimming left V 4 bases short and J 1 base short, with 8 bases between. The CDR3 region is CAWNSGSGNTIYF. As DNA, the CDR3 is TGTGCCTGGAACTCAGGGTCTGGAAACACCATATATTTT.

This chain links TRBV5-6 with TRBJ2-5, with a tentative D call TRBD1 (6 bases). The CDR3 extends over 16 amino acids. The germline V and J ends were trimmed by 3 bases and 4 bases, with 19 bases remaining between them. Germline-derived CDR1 and CDR2 are SGHDT and YYEEEE. CDR3 residues: CASSSGQHFGGETQYF. CDR3 DNA: TGTGCCAGCAGCTCCGGACAGCACTTTGGGGGAGAGACCCAGTACTTC.

This CDR3 is CASSLSTGGGNTIYF. CDR3 sequence (DNA): TGTGCCAGTAGCCTATCCACAGGGGGCGGAAACACCATATATTTT. The V gene is TRBV19, the J gene TRBJ1-3, with 9 bases matching TRBD1. The V gene end was trimmed by 6 bases and the J gene end by 4 bases; junction bases not matched to a gene: 7. This CDR3 contains 15 residues. CDR1 is LNHDA and CDR2 is SQIVND in the germline V gene (reference sequence).